These 2 T cell receptor beta chains were all obtained from the same sample, sequenced in a study of blood T cell repertoires in COVID-19. Using immunoSEQ multiplex PCR, the repertoire was profiled, and TCRdb retains in-frame clones only, with some absent. The data show 150,000 or so clones, roughly 87% seen once. Sequenced input: PBMCs or T cells enriched from blood (not recorded which). The receptors here all came from a woman aged 40 to 50 who had been exposed to COVID-19.

V gene TRBV5-1 combines with J gene TRBJ2-1; D is possibly TRBD2 (5 bases). The germline CDR1 and CDR2 sequences are SGHRS and YFSETQ. The CDR3 loop spans 15 amino acids. V lost 0 bases and J lost 8, with 15 bases in between. The CDR3 sequence is CASSLGLPLFDEQFF. The CDR3 DNA reads as TGCGCCAGCAGCTTGGGACTACCCCTGTTTGATGAGCAGTTCTTC.

V and J are TRBV2 and TRBJ1-5; maybe TRBD1 (5 bases). Per germline, CDR1 SNHLY and CDR2 FYNNEI. The CDR3 sequence is 15 residues long. Trimming cost V 5 bases and J 0 bases, with 11 bases left between them. The CDR3 loop is CASSRRDYSNQPQHF. The CDR3 DNA reads as TGTGCCAGCAGTCGCCGGGACTATAGCAATCAGCCCCAGCATTTT.